The text below deals with one TCR beta chain. Its antigen is unidentified. TCRdb re-called the reads with MiXCR, one entry per CDR3 protein. The sample lists around 140,000 distinct CDR3 sequences; 32% were seen once. The ends were cut back, 6 bases at V and 2 bases at J, with 11 bases in the middle. Looked up from germline, CDR1 is DFQATT and CDR2 is SNEGSKA (reference sequence). This CDR3 contains 12 residues. This entry comes from a study of T cell repertoires in cytomegalovirus infection. The sequenced sample was CD8+ T cells from cultured PBMCs, obtained from culture after CMV antigen stimulation. The receptor's source is a human donor in good health (CMV status not recorded). Some clones in this sample may be carry-over from other donors' samples. The chain couples TRBV20-1 to TRBJ2-7; possible D gene TRBD2, 5 bases. The CDR3 protein is CSAREQTYEQYF. The CDR3 DNA follows: TGCAGTGCACGGGAACAAACCTACGAGCAGTACTTC.